These 26 T cell receptor beta chains were all obtained from the same sample, sequenced in a study of T cell responses to AZD1222 COVID-19 vaccine. Profiling relied on immunoSEQ multiplex PCR, and the TCRdb table lists in-frame clones only, not all of them. Here the sample spans about 31,000 clones, around nine tenths being singletons. Sequences were derived from peripheral blood, sampled 28 days after the second AZD1222 dose. Every receptor here comes from an adult who received the AZD1222 COVID-19 vaccine.

V gene TRBV7-9 combines with J gene TRBJ1-1; D is perhaps TRBD1 (5 bases). The CDR3 has 12 amino acids. V was shortened by 6 bases and J by 5 bases, with 10 bases between the two germline ends. The germline V gene has CDR1 SEHNR and CDR2 FQNEAQ (reference sequence). The CDR3 DNA is TGTGCCAGCAGTTTCGAGGGGACTGAAGCTTTCTTT. This gives the protein CASSFEGTEAFF.

The V and J genes are TRBV27 and TRBJ2-7; D tentatively fits TRBD1 or TRBD2 (7 bases each). This CDR3 is built from 13 residues. Germline assignment: CDR1 MNHEY and CDR2 SMNVEV (reference sequence). V was pared by 6 bases and J by 4 bases, with 13 bases between. The CDR3 sequence: CASSLQGGYEQYF. In DNA form, the CDR3 reads TGTGCCAGCAGCCTCCAGGGGGGGTACGAGCAGTACTTC.

The chain links TRBV6-1 to TRBJ2-7; D perhaps matches TRBD2 (7 bases). Germline V CDR1 and CDR2: MNHNS, SASEGT. CDR3 size: 12 residues. V was clipped by 7 bases and J by 6 bases, with 13 bases between them. As DNA, the CDR3 is TGTGCCAGCACCCTAGGGGGGGGCGAGCAGTACTTC. It codes for CASTLGGGEQYF.

The gene calls are TRBV19 and TRBJ2-3; TRBD2 agrees at 13 bases. CDR1 LNHDA and CDR2 SQIVND come from the germline V gene (reference sequence). V trimming: 9 bases; J trimming: 1 base; junction bases outside the gene matches: 4. There are 15 residues in the CDR3. CDR3 protein: CASGGTSGGTDTQYF. CDR3 DNA: TGTGCCAGCGGTGGGACTAGCGGGGGCACAGATACGCAGTATTTT.

This chain uses TRBV28 with TRBJ2-3; 8 bases fit TRBD1. The V and J ends lost 4 bases and 9 bases, in that order; junction bases with no gene match: 3. The CDR3 totals 12 residues. Germline V gives CDR1 MDHEN, CDR2 SYDVKM. Here the CDR3 DNA reads TGTGCCAGCAGTTCTGGACAGGGCACGCAGTATTTT. Translated: CASSSGQGTQYF.

This rearrangement joins TRBV28 to TRBJ2-7; TRBD1 agrees at 11 bases. This CDR3 comprises 13 residues. V dropped 6 bases and J dropped 13; count of bases not matched to a gene: 11. Germline V CDR1 and CDR2: MDHEN, SYDVKM. The CDR3 nucleotides are TGTGCCAGCAGGTCGCCGGGACAGGGGGACCATTACTTC. Protein sequence: CASRSPGQGDHYF.

This chain uses TRBV5-1 with TRBJ1-6, with 10 positions matching TRBD1. V lost 5 bases, J lost 7 bases, and 6 bases stayed unmatched. Germline values: CDR1 SGHRS, CDR2 YFSETQ. The CDR3 totals 15 residues. As DNA, the CDR3 is TGCGCCAGCAGTCATGGACAGGGGGTGAATTCACCCCTCCACTTT. Its protein is CASSHGQGVNSPLHF.

This chain links TRBV9 with TRBJ2-1; D is undetermined. Germline V CDR1 and CDR2: SGDLS, YYNGEE. The V and J ends lost 4 bases and 13 bases respectively, with 21 bases between them. The CDR3 contains 14 residues. The CDR3: CASSPNGQALDQFF. DNA for the CDR3: TGTGCCAGCAGCCCCAATGGGCAGGCGTTAGATCAGTTCTTC.

The chain couples TRBV29-1 to TRBJ2-3; possible D gene TRBD1, 5 bases. V gave up 3 bases and J gave up 1 base, with 14 bases separating them. This CDR3 contains 15 residues. The germline gives CDR1 SQVTM, CDR2 ANQGSEA. The chain's CDR3 is CSVERQKAGTDTQYF. The CDR3 region has the DNA TGCAGCGTTGAGCGACAGAAGGCGGGCACAGATACGCAGTATTTT.

This clone has only one observation. The chain links TRBV24-1 to TRBJ2-1; maybe TRBD1 (6 bases). Trimming left V 2 bases short and J 5 bases short, with 12 bases between. The germline CDR1 and CDR2 sequences are KGHDR and SFDVKD. This CDR3 spans 15 amino acids. The CDR3 loop reads CATSDSTTGNNEQFF. In DNA form, the CDR3 reads TGTGCCACCAGTGATTCAACCACAGGGAACAATGAGCAGTTCTTC.

The genes are TRBV6-1 and TRBJ2-4, with 9 bases lining up with TRBD1. Germline values: CDR1 MNHNS, CDR2 SASEGT. This CDR3 comprises 17 residues. V shed 3 bases and J 3 bases; nucleotides not matched to a gene: 9. For the CDR3, the DNA is TGTGCCAGCAGTGAGCGAGGGACAGGGATGGGCAAAAACATTCAGTACTTC. Translated: CASSERGTGMGKNIQYF.

This clone was seen just once. The chain links TRBV27 to TRBJ1-1; the D is unclear. Trimming left V 6 bases short and J 1 base short, with 9 bases between. There are 13 residues in the CDR3. Germline V gene data show CDR1 as MNHEY and CDR2 as SMNVEV (reference sequence). The CDR3 loop reads CASRRTPNTEAFF. The DNA for the CDR3 is TGTGCCAGCAGGCGAACACCGAACACTGAAGCTTTCTTT.

V is TRBV28 and J is TRBJ1-5; D is undetermined. Germline V gene lookup returns CDR1 MDHEN and CDR2 SYDVKM. Between the trimmed V and J ends, which lost 9 bases and 5 bases, there was a span of 14 bases. The CDR3 extends over 13 amino acids. CDR3 nucleotides: TGTGCCAGTAAGTTGTTCGGGGATCAGCCCCAGCATTTT. The encoded protein is CASKLFGDQPQHF.

The count of this clone is one. V gene TRBV3-1 (or the pseudogene TRBV3-2) combines with J gene TRBJ2-1; the D gene is possibly TRBD2 (5 bases). The V end lost 3 bases, the J end lost 1 base, and 16 bases lay between the germline ends. This CDR3 spans 17 amino acids. The germline CDR1 and CDR2 sequences are LGHDT and YNNKEL (reference sequence). The CDR3 reads CASSHLASWISYNEQFF. The DNA of the CDR3 is TGTGCCAGCAGCCATCTAGCTAGCTGGATTTCCTACAATGAGCAGTTCTTC.

The chain has TRBV15 and TRBJ1-5, with 7 bases aligning to TRBD1. The CDR3 covers 13 residues. Per the germline V gene, CDR1 is LNHNV and CDR2 is YYDKDF (reference sequence). V dropped 1 base and J dropped 7; count of bases not matched to a gene: 1. The CDR3 protein is CATSRGRGQPQHF. CDR3 sequence (DNA): TGTGCCACCAGCAGAGGCAGGGGGCAGCCCCAGCATTTT.

This clone was observed once. The rearrangement uses TRBV9 and TRBJ1-4; maybe TRBD1 (5 bases). CDR1 is SGDLS and CDR2 is YYNGEE in the germline V gene. This CDR3 has 14 amino acids. Trimming left V 4 bases short and J 5 bases short, with 12 bases between. The CDR3 DNA sequence: TGTGCCAGCAGCCTACGGGACCAGAATGAAAAACTGTTTTTT. This gives the protein CASSLRDQNEKLFF.

The chain carries TRBV7-9 and TRBJ2-7; 7 bases agree with TRBD1. The CDR3 contains 13 residues. V lost 11 bases and J lost 3; bases outside the gene matches: 10. Germline assignment: CDR1 SEHNR and CDR2 FQNEAQ (reference sequence). CDR3: CAEQGFSDYEQYF. CDR3 DNA: TGTGCCGAACAGGGGTTCTCGGACTACGAGCAGTACTTC.

This clone has only one observation. CDR3 DNA sequence: TGTGCCAGCAGTTCCGTCAGGGCTCTCTTTTCACCCCTCCACTTT. This codes for CASSSVRALFSPLHF. V usage is TRBV28 and J usage is TRBJ1-6, with D possibly being TRBD1 (5 bases). V dropped 4 bases and J dropped 9 bases, with 16 bases sitting between them. The CDR3 consists of 15 residues. Germline CDR1 reads MDHEN; CDR2 reads SYDVKM.

This clone was found a few times. The chain is built from TRBV5-1 and TRBJ2-2, with 10 nucleotides matching TRBD2. The length of the CDR3 is 18 residues. J lost 4 bases, V lost 1 base, and 10 bases had no gene match. Germline V gene data show CDR1 as SGHRS and CDR2 as YFSETQ. The CDR3 region is CASSLFLAGVTSTGELFF. Here the CDR3 DNA reads TGCGCCAGCAGCTTGTTCCTAGCGGGGGTCACATCCACCGGGGAGCTGTTTTTT.

V usage is TRBV9 and J usage is TRBJ2-2; D is unclear. V was cut by 4 bases and J by 0 bases, with 10 bases left in between. Germline V gene data show CDR1 as SGDLS and CDR2 as YYNGEE. The CDR3 runs to 15 residues. CDR3 nucleotides: TGTGCCAGCAGCTTTTATCTTGCGAACACCGGGGAGCTGTTTTTT. Translating it yields CASSFYLANTGELFF.

The chain uses TRBV12-3 or TRBV12-4 and TRBJ2-7, with D perhaps TRBD1 (6 bases). CDR3 length: 12 residues. The V and J ends lost 5 bases and 6 bases respectively, with 11 bases between them. CDR3 sequence reads: CASSRQEGEQYF. Here the CDR3 DNA reads TGTGCCAGCAGTCGACAGGAAGGCGAGCAGTACTTC.

The chain is built from TRBV15 and TRBJ2-5; D call uncertain. From germline, CDR1 is LNHNV and CDR2 YYDKDF (reference sequence). This CDR3 has 13 residues. V lost 0 bases and J lost 5, with 7 bases in between. The CDR3 reads CATSRDKSETQYF. The CDR3, as DNA: TGTGCCACCAGCAGAGATAAAAGTGAGACCCAGTACTTC.

The rearrangement uses TRBV3-1 (or the pseudogene TRBV3-2) and TRBJ1-2, with D tentatively TRBD1 (5 bases). Trimming stripped 0 bases from V and 2 bases from J, with 13 bases between. Germline V gene data show CDR1 as LGHDT and CDR2 as YNNKEL (reference sequence). The CDR3 contains 16 residues. CDR3 DNA: TGTGCCAGCAGCCAAGATTCTGGGAGGGGAAACTATGGCTACACCTTC. Translation gives CASSQDSGRGNYGYTF.

The chain carries TRBV9 and TRBJ2-5; no clear D. The V gene's germline CDR1 is SGDLS and CDR2 YYNGEE. V was pared by 0 bases and J by 4 bases, with 7 bases between. The CDR3 runs to 13 residues. The CDR3 DNA is TGTGCCAGCAGCGTAGAGTTGGGAGAGACCCAGTACTTC. This sequence encodes CASSVELGETQYF. The full variable domain, with the rest looked up from reference TRBV9 and TRBJ2-5, is DSGVTQTPKHLITATGQRVTLRCSPRSGDLSVYWYQQSLDQGLQFLIQYYNGEERAKGNILERFSAQQFPDLHSELNLSSLELGDSALYFCASSVELGETQYFGPGTRLLVL.

This clone was observed a handful of times. The V and J genes are TRBV5-1 and TRBJ2-7; possible D gene TRBD1, 5 bases. The V and J ends lost 0 bases and 3 bases respectively, with 13 bases between them. Germline CDR1 is SGHRS and CDR2 is YFSETQ. The CDR3 consists of 15 residues. CDR3 in amino acids: CASSLVAGPNYEQYF. For the CDR3, the DNA is TGCGCCAGCAGCTTGGTTGCAGGGCCCAACTACGAGCAGTACTTC.

The rearrangement links TRBV29-1 to TRBJ2-1, with a possible D match to TRBD1 (5 bases). The V end lost 1 base, the J end lost 5 bases, and 15 bases lay between the germline ends. The CDR3 extends over 15 amino acids. The germline V gene has CDR1 SQVTM and CDR2 ANQGSEA. The CDR3 is CSVEGGRAVHNEQFF. CDR3 in DNA: TGCAGCGTTGAAGGGGGCAGGGCAGTCCACAATGAGCAGTTCTTC.